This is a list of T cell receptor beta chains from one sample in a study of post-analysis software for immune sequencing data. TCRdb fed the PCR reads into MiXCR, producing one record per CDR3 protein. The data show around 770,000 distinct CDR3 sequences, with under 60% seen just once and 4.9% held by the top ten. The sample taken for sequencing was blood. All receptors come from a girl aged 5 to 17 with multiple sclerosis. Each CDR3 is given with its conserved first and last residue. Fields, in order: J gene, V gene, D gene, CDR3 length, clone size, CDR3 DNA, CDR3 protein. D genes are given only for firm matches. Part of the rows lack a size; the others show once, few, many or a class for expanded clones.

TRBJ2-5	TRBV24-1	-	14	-	TGTGCCCCCAATGGACTCGGGTCTTTAGGGACCCAGTACTTC	CAPNGLGSLGTQYF
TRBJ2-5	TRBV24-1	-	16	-	TGTGCCACCAGTGATCCGACGAATACGGAGCAAGAGACCCAGTACTTC	CATSDPTNTEQETQYF
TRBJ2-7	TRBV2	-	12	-	TGTGCCAGCCACCCTGAATACTACGAGCAGTACTTC	CASHPEYYEQYF
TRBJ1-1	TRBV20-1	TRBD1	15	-	TGCAGTGCTAGAGATATAACAGGGGAGGACACTGAAGCTTTCTTT	CSARDITGEDTEAFF
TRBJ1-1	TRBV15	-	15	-	TGTGCCACCAGCAGGGTGGTAGGGGCGGACACTGAAGCTTTCTTT	CATSRVVGADTEAFF
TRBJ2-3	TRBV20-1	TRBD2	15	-	TGCAGTGCTATGGGACTAGCGGGAGTCGCAGATACGCAGTATTTT	CSAMGLAGVADTQYF
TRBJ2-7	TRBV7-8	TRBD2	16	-	TGTGCCAGCAGCTTCCTCACGAGGACTAGCGGTTACGAGCAGTACTTC	CASSFLTRTSGYEQYF
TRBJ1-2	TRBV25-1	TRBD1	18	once	TGTGCCAGCAGTGAATTCTTCGTAGTAGGGACAGAATTCTATGGCTACACCTTC	CASSEFFVVGTEFYGYTF
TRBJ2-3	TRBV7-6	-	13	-	TGTGCCAGCAGCTTAGACCTCCGAGATACGCAGTATTTT	CASSLDLRDTQYF
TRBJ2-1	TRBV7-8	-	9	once	TGTGCCAGCAGCCCTCAGCAGTTCTTC	CASSPQQFF
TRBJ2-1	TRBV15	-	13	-	TGTGCCACCAGCAGAATAGCGCAGGATGAGCAGTTCTTC	CATSRIAQDEQFF
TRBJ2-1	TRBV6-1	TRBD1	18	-	TGTGCCAGCACCCTCGGACAGGGAGGTCCAAGCTCCTACAATGAGCAGTTCTTC	CASTLGQGGPSSYNEQFF
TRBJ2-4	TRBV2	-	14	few	TGTGCCAGCAGTGAAGCCTTCAAGTTGGCCATTCAGTACTTC	CASSEAFKLAIQYF
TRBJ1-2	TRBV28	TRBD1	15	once	TGTGCCAGCAAACCGACAGGGGCAAGATACAATGGCTACACCTTC	CASKPTGARYNGYTF
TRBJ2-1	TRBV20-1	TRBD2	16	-	TGCAGTGCTCCATCCCCCGGGACTAGCGCCTACAATGAGCAGTTCTTC	CSAPSPGTSAYNEQFF
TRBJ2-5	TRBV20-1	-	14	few	TGCAGTGCTGCCCAGACAGGACCCCAAGAGACCCAGTACTTC	CSAAQTGPQETQYF
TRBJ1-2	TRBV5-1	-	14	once	TGCGCCAGCAGCTTGGCGACAGGAGTCTATGGCTACACCTTC	CASSLATGVYGYTF
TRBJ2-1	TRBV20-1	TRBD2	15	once	TGCAGTGCTAGGGCTGGACTAGGGGAAAACAATGAGCAGTTCTTC	CSARAGLGENNEQFF
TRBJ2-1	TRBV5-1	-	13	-	TGCGCCAGCAGCCCACTCACTAGCAATGAGCAGTTCTTC	CASSPLTSNEQFF
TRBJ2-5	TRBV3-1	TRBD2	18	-	TGTGCCAGCAGCCAAGAAAGACCCGGGACTAGCGGGAGAGAGACCCAGTACTTC	CASSQERPGTSGRETQYF
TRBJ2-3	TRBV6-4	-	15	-	TGTGCCAGCAGTCCCTCGGGCGGAAACACAGATACGCAGTATTTT	CASSPSGGNTDTQYF
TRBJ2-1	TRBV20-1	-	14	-	TGCAGTGCTAGGCTCCCAGGTAGCTACAATGAGCAGTTCTTC	CSARLPGSYNEQFF
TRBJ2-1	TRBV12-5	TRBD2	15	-	TGTGCTAGTGGTTTCCCTCCTACTAGCGGCAATGAGCAGTTCTTC	CASGFPPTSGNEQFF
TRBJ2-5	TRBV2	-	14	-	TGTGCCAGCAGGGAAGGCAGTCCAACCAACGGGCAGTACTTC	CASREGSPTNGQYF
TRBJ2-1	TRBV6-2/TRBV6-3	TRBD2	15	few	TGTGCCAGCAGTGCACTAGCGGGGACCTACAATGAGCAGTTCTTC	CASSALAGTYNEQFF
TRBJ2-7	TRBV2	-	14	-	TGTGCCAGCAGTGAGGATATTAGAATCTACGAGCAGTACTTC	CASSEDIRIYEQYF
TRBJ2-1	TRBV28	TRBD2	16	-	TGTGCCAGCAGTAACAGACTAGCGGCCGTAAGGAATGAGCAGTTCTTC	CASSNRLAAVRNEQFF
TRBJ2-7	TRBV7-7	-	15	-	TGTGCTAGCAGCTTAGCGCGAGGGGACACCTACGAGCAGTACTTC	CASSLARGDTYEQYF
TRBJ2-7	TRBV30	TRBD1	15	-	TGTGCCTGGAGTGGAGGACAGGTTACCGGGGACGAGCAGTACTTC	CAWSGGQVTGDEQYF
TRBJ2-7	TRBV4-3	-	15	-	TGCGCCAGCAGCCAAGATGATCACGGGGCCTACGAGCAGTACTTC	CASSQDDHGAYEQYF
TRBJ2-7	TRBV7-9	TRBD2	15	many	TGTGCCAGCAGCTTAATCCGGGAGGGGACCAACGAGCAGTACTTC	CASSLIREGTNEQYF
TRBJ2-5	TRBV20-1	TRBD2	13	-	TGCAGTGCGAGAGGTCCAGCGGGGGGGACCCAGTACTTC	CSARGPAGGTQYF
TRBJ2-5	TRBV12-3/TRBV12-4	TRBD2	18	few	TGTGCCAGCAGTTTAGGACGGGGACTAGCGGGAGGCGGTGAGACCCAGTACTTC	CASSLGRGLAGGGETQYF
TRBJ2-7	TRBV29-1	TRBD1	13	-	TGCAGCGTGCGGACAGGTGCCACCTACGAGCAGTACTTC	CSVRTGATYEQYF
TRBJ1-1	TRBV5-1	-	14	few	TGCGCCAGCAGGGAGACATTGGGGGGCACTGAAGCTTTCTTT	CASRETLGGTEAFF
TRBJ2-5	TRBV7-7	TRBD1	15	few	TGTGCTAGCAGCCCCAGAGGGGGACAGAAAGAGACCCAGTACTTC	CASSPRGGQKETQYF
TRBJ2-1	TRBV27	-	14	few	TGTGCCAGCAGTTTGGCCTCAACAGCCAATGAGCAGTTCTTC	CASSLASTANEQFF
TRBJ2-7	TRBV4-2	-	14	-	TGTGCCAGCAGCCAAAGGGGGAATCCCTACGAGCAGTACTTC	CASSQRGNPYEQYF
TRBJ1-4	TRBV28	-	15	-	TGTGCCAGCAGTTTACGGCAGGGATGGTTTGAAAAACTGTTTTTT	CASSLRQGWFEKLFF
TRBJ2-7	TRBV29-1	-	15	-	TGCAGCTCTATTGAGGGGTTTCGGGCAACTTACGAGCAGTACTTC	CSSIEGFRATYEQYF
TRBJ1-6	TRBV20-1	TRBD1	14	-	TGCAGTGCTAGAGACGGGACAGATAATTCACCCCTCCACTTT	CSARDGTDNSPLHF
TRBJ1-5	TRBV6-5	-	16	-	TGTGCCAGCAGCCCAGGGTTGGTTAGTAGCAATCAGCCCCAGCATTTT	CASSPGLVSSNQPQHF
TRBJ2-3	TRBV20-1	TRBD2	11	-	TGCAGTGGGCTAGCGGGAGATACGCAGTATTTT	CSGLAGDTQYF
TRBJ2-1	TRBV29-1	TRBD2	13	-	TGCAGCGTGTGGCGGGAGTTCGTGAATGAGCAGTTCTTC	CSVWREFVNEQFF
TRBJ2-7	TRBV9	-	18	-	TGTGCCAGCAGCCCTTCCCAATGGACTATCAGCGGGCCTTACGAGCAGTACTTC	CASSPSQWTISGPYEQYF
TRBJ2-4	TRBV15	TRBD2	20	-	TGTGCCACCAGCAGTGTGACTAGCGGGAGGGCATCGTCGGCCAAAAACATTCAGTACTTC	CATSSVTSGRASSAKNIQYF
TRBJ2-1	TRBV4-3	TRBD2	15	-	TGCGCCAGCAGCCAAGAGCGGGAGTGGTACAATGAGCAGTTCTTC	CASSQEREWYNEQFF
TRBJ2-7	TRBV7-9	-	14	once	TGTGCCAGCAGTCCAAACTGGGGGTCCTACGAGCAGTACTTC	CASSPNWGSYEQYF